The 6 T cell receptor beta chains below come from one sample, sequenced in a study of control samples from healthy donors and cancer patients. Only in-frame clones appear in the TCRdb table, and some are missing; sequencing was by immunoSEQ multiplex PCR. The sample has approximately 140,000 clones, over 85% seen once; the top ten hold under 7%. Sequencing was performed on blood. The receptors here all came from a man younger than 35 in good health.

V usage is TRBV6-4 and J usage is TRBJ2-1, with 9 bases that match TRBD1. Germline CDR1 reads MRHNA; CDR2 reads SNTAGT. The CDR3 contains 18 residues. V dropped 4 bases and J dropped 7; count of bases not matched to a gene: 17. The CDR3 region has the DNA TGTGCCAGCAGTGTTTCCCCGGCATTAGGACAGGGGAGGAATGAGCAGTTCTTC. This gives the protein CASSVSPALGQGRNEQFF.

Notes on this clone: Other DNA sequences within the sample encode an identical CDR3. The chain is built from TRBV11-2 and TRBJ1-3, with no clear D. V lost 0 bases and J 2 bases, leaving 8 bases between the germline ends. CDR1 is SGHAT and CDR2 is FQNNGV in the germline V gene. The CDR3 has 15 residues. DNA for the CDR3: TGTGCCAGCAGCTTAGAGGGAGGTGCTGGAAACACCATATATTTT. Residues: CASSLEGGAGNTIYF.

This sequence joins TRBV7-6 and TRBJ1-4, with D hard to call. Per the germline V gene, CDR1 is SGHVS and CDR2 is FNYEAQ. The CDR3 covers 15 residues. V was cut by 4 bases and J by 0 bases, with 9 bases left in between. This CDR3 is CASSSNSATNEKLFF. The CDR3, as DNA: TGTGCCAGCAGCTCAAACAGCGCAACTAATGAAAAACTGTTTTTT.

The chain is built from TRBV12-3 or TRBV12-4 and TRBJ2-5; TRBD2 matches 8 bases. The CDR3 totals 11 residues. V lost 11 bases, J lost 5 bases, and 4 bases stayed unmatched. In DNA, the CDR3 is TGTGCCTCGGGGGGGGTGGAGACCCAGTACTTC. This gives the protein CASGGVETQYF.

This chain connects TRBV6-6 to TRBJ2-6; D gene uncertain. V was cut by 6 bases and J by 1 base, with 4 bases left in between. The CDR3 runs to 13 residues. The germline V gene encodes CDR1 MNHNY and CDR2 SVGAGI (reference sequence). CDR3 amino acids: CASRTSGANVLTF. Here the CDR3 DNA reads TGTGCCAGCAGGACTTCTGGGGCCAACGTCCTGACTTTC.

V and J are TRBV12-3 or TRBV12-4 and TRBJ2-7; D ambiguous. V dropped 5 bases and J dropped 5 bases, with 7 bases sitting between them. This CDR3 is 11 amino acids long. The CDR3 sequence: CASSPWNEQYF. The CDR3 bases are TGTGCCAGCAGTCCATGGAACGAGCAGTACTTC.